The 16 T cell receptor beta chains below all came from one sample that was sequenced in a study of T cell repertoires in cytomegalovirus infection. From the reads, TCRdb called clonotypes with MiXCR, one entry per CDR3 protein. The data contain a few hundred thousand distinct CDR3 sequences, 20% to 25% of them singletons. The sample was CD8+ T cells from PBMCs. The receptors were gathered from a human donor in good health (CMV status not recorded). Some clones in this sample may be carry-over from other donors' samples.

DNA for the CDR3: TGTGCCAGCAGCCAAGATACAACAAGGAACACCGGGGAGCTGTTTTTT. Its translation: CASSQDTTRNTGELFF. This rearrangement joins TRBV14 to TRBJ2-2; D ambiguous. V was pared by 0 bases and J by 1 base, with 9 bases between. The germline V gene encodes CDR1 SGHDN and CDR2 FVKESK. The CDR3 is made up of 16 amino acids.

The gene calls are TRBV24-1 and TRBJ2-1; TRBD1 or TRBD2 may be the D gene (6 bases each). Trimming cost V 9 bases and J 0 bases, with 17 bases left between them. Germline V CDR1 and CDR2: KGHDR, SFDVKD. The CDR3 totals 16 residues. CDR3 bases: TGTGCCACCGGAGGGCAGGGGAGTAGCTCCTACAATGAGCAGTTCTTC. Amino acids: CATGGQGSSSYNEQFF.

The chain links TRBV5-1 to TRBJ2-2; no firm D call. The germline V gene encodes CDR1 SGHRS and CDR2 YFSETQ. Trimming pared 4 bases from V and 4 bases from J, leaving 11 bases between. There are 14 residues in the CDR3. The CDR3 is CASSGGLSTGELFF. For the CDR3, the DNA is TGCGCCAGCAGCGGTGGGCTAAGCACCGGGGAGCTGTTTTTT.

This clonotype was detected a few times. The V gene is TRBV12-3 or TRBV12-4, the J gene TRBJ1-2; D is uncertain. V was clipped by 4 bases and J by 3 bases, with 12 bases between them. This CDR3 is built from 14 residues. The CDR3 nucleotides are TGTGCCAGCAGTTACCTGGGCGGAGACTATGGCTACACCTTC. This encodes CASSYLGGDYGYTF.

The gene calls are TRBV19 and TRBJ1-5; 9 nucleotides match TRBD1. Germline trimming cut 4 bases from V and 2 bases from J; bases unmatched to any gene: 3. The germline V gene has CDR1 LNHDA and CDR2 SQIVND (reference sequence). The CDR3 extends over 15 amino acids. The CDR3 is CASSTRTGGNQPQHF. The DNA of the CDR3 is TGTGCCAGTAGTACCAGGACAGGGGGCAATCAGCCCCAGCATTTT.

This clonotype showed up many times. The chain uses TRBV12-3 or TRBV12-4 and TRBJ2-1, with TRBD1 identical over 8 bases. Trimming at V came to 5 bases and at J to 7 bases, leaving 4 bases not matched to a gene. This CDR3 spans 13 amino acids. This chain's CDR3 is CASSKDRANEQFF. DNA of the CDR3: TGTGCCAGCAGTAAGGACAGGGCTAATGAGCAGTTCTTC.

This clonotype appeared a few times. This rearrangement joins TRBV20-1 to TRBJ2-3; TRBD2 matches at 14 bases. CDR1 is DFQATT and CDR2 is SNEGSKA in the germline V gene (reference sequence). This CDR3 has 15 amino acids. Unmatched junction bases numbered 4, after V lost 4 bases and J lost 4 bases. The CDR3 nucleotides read TGCAGTGCTACAGGACTAGCGGGGGGCCCAGATACGCAGTATTTT. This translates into CSATGLAGGPDTQYF.

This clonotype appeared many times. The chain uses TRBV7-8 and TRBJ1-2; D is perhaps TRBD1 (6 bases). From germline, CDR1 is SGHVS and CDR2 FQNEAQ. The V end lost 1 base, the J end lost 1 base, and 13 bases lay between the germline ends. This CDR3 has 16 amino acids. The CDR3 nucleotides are TGTGCCAGCAGCTTAGACAGGGACGGCGATAACTATGGCTACACCTTC. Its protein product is CASSLDRDGDNYGYTF.

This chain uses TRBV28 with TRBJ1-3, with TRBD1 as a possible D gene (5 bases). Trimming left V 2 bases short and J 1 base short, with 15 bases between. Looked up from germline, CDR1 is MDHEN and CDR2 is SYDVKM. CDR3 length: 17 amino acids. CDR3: CASSLGPQGGSGNTIYF. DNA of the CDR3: TGTGCCAGCAGTTTAGGCCCCCAGGGAGGGTCTGGAAACACCATATATTTT.

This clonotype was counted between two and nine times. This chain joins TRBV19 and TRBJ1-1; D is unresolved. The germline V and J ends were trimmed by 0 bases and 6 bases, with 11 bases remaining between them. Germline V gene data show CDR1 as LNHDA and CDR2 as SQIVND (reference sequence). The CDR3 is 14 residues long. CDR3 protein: CASSIDGSRSEAFF. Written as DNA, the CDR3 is TGTGCCAGTAGTATAGACGGCAGTAGGTCTGAAGCTTTCTTT. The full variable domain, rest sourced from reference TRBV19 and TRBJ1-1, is DGGITQSPKYLFRKEGQNVTLSCEQNLNHDAMYWYRQDPGQGLRLIYYSQIVNDFQKGDIAEGYSVSREKKESFPLTVTSAQKNPTAFYLCASSIDGSRSEAFFGQGTRLTVV.

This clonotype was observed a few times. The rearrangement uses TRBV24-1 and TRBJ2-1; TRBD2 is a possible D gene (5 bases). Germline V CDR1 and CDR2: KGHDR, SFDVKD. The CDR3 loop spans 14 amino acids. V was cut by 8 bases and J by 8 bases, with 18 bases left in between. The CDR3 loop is CATTSLEGDHEQFF. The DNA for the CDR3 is TGTGCCACCACGTCCCTAGAGGGTGACCATGAGCAGTTCTTC.

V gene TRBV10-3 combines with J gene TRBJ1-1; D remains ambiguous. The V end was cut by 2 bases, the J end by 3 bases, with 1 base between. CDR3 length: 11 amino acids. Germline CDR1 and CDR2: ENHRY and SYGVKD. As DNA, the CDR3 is TGTGCCATCAGTGAGGACACTGAAGCTTTCTTT. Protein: CAISEDTEAFF.

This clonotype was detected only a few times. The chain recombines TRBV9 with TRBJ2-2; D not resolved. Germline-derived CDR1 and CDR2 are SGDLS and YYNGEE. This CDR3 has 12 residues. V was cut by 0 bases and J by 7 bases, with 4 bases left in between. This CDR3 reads CASSVEGGELFF. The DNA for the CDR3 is TGTGCCAGCAGCGTAGAGGGCGGGGAGCTGTTTTTT.

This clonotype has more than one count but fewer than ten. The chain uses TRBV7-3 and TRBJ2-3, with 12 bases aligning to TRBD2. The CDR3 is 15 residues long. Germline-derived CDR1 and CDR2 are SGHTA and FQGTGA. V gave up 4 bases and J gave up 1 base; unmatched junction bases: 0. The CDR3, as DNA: TGTGCCAGCAGCTCTAGCGGGGGGGGCACAGATACGCAGTATTTT. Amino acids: CASSSSGGGTDTQYF.

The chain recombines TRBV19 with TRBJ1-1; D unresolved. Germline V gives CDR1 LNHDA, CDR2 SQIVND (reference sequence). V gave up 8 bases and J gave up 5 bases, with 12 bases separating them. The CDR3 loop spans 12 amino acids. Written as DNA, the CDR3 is TGTGCCAGTGGGGATCTGGGGACTGAAGCTTTCTTT. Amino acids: CASGDLGTEAFF.

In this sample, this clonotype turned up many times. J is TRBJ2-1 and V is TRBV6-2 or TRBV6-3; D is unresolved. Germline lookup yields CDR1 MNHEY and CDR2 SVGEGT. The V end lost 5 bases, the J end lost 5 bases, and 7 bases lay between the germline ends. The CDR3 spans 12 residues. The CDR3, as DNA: TGTGCCAGCAGTCAGTACAACAATGAGCAGTTCTTC. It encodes CASSQYNNEQFF.